The rows below give T cell receptor beta chains drawn from one sample of a study of cytomegalovirus exposure and HLA in healthy donors. Data came from immunoSEQ multiplex PCR; TCRdb stores just in-frame clones and leaves some out. The data contain 150,000 or so clones, over 70% of them singletons. Specimen: PBMCs. These receptors came from a man aged 30 to 45 in good health and CMV-seronegative. The CDR3 runs from the conserved cysteine through the conserved F or W.

>TRBV4-2
CASSHPTGVEDTQYF
>TRBV9
CASSVQDRNNSPLHF
>TRBV7-9
CASSLADRVGELFF
>TRBV28
CASSLNGAYGYTF
>TRBV6-5
CASSTGTYEQYF
>TRBV5-4
CASSPGQPIAKNIQYF
>TRBV4-2
CASSQDPGAGNEQFF
>TRBV4-1
CASSPARGSSDTQYF
>TRBV19
CASSRTPGQGTGELFF
>TRBV7-9
CASTRTGEDGYTF
>TRBV27
CASSHRGWDIQYF
>TRBV19
CASSIIGPKNTEAFF
>TRBV7-6
CASSLVYRDNEQYF